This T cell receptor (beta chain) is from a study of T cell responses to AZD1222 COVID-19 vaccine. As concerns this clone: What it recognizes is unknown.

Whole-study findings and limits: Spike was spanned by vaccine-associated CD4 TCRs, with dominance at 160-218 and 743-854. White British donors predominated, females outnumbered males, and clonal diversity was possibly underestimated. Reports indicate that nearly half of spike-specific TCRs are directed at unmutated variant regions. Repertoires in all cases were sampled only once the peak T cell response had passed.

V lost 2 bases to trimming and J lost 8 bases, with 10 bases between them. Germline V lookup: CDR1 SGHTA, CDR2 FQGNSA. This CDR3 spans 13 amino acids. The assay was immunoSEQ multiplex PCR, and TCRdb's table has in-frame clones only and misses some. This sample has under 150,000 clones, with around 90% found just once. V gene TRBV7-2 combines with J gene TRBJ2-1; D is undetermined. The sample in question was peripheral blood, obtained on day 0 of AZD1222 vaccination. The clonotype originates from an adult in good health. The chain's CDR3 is CASSLRTGYEQFF. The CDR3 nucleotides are TGTGCCAGCAGCTTACGGACCGGGTATGAGCAGTTCTTC.